The entry below gives a single T cell receptor beta chain sequence along with its context. Its specificity is not known. The sample belongs to a study of OX40 agonist ivuxolimab in advanced cancers. The wider study: Males comprised approximately 84% of the group, whose mean age was about 62 years (range 23 to 79). Prior anti-PD-1, anti-PD-L1 or anti-CTLA-4 therapy did not bar entry, and about 40% had some.

The protocol was immunoSEQ multiplex PCR, while the TCRdb copy is restricted to in-frame clones and leaves out a portion. The sample includes tens of thousands of clones, roughly nine tenths seen only once; the top ten take 20% to 25%. Overall study findings and caveats: At 0.1 to 3.0 mg/kg, clonal expansion of CD4+ and CD8+ blood T cells had occurred by week 6.

The source material was CD4+ or CD8+ T cells sorted from blood, sampled in a trial of the OX40 agonist ivuxolimab. This receptor was taken from an adult with an advanced solid tumor such as melanoma, head and neck, liver or kidney cancer.

The CDR3 nucleotides read TGCGCCAGCAGCCAAGTTGGGGGGGGAGCCGGGGAGCTGTTTTTT. Protein sequence: CASSQVGGGAGELFF. The V call is TRBV4-3, the J call TRBJ2-2; 7 bases fit TRBD2. Trimming at V came to 1 base and at J to 6 bases, leaving 5 bases not matched to a gene. CDR3 length: 15 residues. Germline V CDR1 and CDR2: LGHNA, YSLEER.